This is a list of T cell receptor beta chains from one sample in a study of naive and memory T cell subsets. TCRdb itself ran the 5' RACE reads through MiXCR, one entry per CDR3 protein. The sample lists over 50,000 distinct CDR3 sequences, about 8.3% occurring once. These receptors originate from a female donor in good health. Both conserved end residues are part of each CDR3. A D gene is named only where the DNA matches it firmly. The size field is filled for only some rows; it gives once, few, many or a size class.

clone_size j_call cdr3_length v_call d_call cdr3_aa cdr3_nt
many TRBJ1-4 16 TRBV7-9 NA CASSHPRGIGNEKLFF TGTGCCAGCAGCCACCCACGGGGGATAGGGAATGAAAAACTGTTTTTT
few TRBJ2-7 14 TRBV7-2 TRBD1 CASSPGQGDYEQYF TGTGCCAGCAGCCCGGGACAGGGGGACTACGAGCAGTACTTC
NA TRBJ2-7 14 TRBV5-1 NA CASSLGEAATGEYF TGCGCCAGCAGCTTGGGCGAGGCGGCTACCGGCGAGTACTTC
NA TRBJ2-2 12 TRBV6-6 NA CASSWRAGELFF TGTGCCAGCAGTTGGCGGGCCGGGGAGCTGTTTTTT
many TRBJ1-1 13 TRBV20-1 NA CSARDLRRNEAFF TGCAGTGCTAGAGATCTGCGACGGAATGAAGCTTTCTTT
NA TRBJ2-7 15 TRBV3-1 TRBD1 CASSQPGTGAYEQYF TGTGCCAGCAGCCAACCCGGGACAGGGGCCTACGAGCAGTACTTC
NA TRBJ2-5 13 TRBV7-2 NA CASSFGVTETQYF TGTGCCAGCAGCTTTGGGGTTACAGAGACCCAGTACTTC
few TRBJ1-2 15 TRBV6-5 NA CASINPGRGGYGYTF TGTGCCAGCATTAACCCGGGCAGGGGAGGCTATGGCTACACCTTC
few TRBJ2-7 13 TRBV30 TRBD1 CAWSMTGSDEQYF TGTGCCTGGTCAATGACAGGGTCCGACGAGCAGTACTTC
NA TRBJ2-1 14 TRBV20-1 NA CSARRGRGYNEQFF TGCAGTGCTAGAAGGGGGAGAGGCTACAATGAGCAGTTCTTC
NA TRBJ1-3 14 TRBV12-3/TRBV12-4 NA CASSFAFTGNTIYF TGTGCCAGCAGTTTTGCCTTCACGGGAAACACCATATATTTT
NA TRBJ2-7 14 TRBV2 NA CASRRTAGRREQYF TGTGCCAGCCGAAGGACAGCTGGAAGGAGGGAGCAGTACTTC
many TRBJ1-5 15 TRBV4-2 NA CASSQGTVGNQPQHF TGTGCCAGCAGCCAGGGGACCGTCGGCAATCAGCCCCAGCATTTT
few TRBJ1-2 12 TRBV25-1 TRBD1 CASGGQYTGYTF TGTGCCAGCGGGGGACAGTACACGGGCTACACCTTC
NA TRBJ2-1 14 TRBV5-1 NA CASSAGMPNNEQFF TGCGCCAGCTCAGCCGGGATGCCCAACAATGAGCAGTTCTTC
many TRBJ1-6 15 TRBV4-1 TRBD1 CASRTTGLENSPLHF TGCGCCAGCAGAACGACAGGGCTGGAAAATTCACCCCTCCACTTT
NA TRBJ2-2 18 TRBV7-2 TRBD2 CASSFMPTSGPAAGELFF TGTGCCAGCAGTTTTATGCCGACTAGCGGACCGGCTGCCGGGGAGCTGTTTTTT
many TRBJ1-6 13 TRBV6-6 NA CASRPGAGEVLHF TGTGCCAGCAGACCAGGGGCCGGGGAGGTCCTCCACTTT
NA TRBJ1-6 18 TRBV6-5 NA CASRFEDEGPGGNPPLHF TGTGCCAGCAGGTTTGAGGACGAAGGCCCCGGTGGTAATCCACCCCTCCACTTT
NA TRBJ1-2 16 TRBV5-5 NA CASSWDASARNYGYTF TGTGCCAGCAGCTGGGACGCGAGCGCCCGTAACTATGGCTACACCTTC
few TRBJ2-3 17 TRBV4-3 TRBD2 CASSQDLGGGAPDTQYF TGCGCCAGCAGCCAAGATCTGGGCGGGGGGGCCCCAGATACGCAGTATTTT
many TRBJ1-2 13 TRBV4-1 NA CASSQVTGYGYTF TGCGCCAGCAGCCAAGTTACCGGCTATGGCTACACCTTC
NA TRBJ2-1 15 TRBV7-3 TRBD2 CASSFTTSGGGEQFF TGTGCCAGCAGCTTCACAACTAGCGGGGGCGGTGAGCAGTTCTTC